This T cell receptor beta chain was profiled in a study of T cells in Graves' hyperthyroidism and ophthalmopathy. Study findings and constraints: From stable hyperthyroidism, ophthalmopathy was separated by a 13 V-J model.

Per germline, CDR1 SGHDN and CDR2 FVKESK. V lost 4 bases, J lost 7 bases, and 14 bases stayed unmatched. This CDR3 region has 17 residues. Clinical symptoms, serum thyroxine and TRAb, thyroid ultrasound and orbital computed tomography together formed the diagnostic basis. RNA transcripts were the template for amplifying TCR beta CDR3 regions. The study used the HTBI primer set for a first-round RT-PCR of the TCR CDR3. One entry per CDR3 protein, called by TCRdb with MiXCR from the multiplex PCR reads. The data show about 640,000 distinct CDR3 sequences, roughly 20% seen once. This clonotype appeared a few times. What it recognizes is unknown.

The sample taken for sequencing was blood. The TCR originated in a man aged 25 to 40 with Graves' ophthalmopathy. The chain uses TRBV14 and TRBJ2-1; 9 bases align to TRBD1. CDR3: CASSLNPGTGIGNEQFF. Written as DNA, the CDR3 is TGTGCCAGCAGCCTTAACCCCGGGACAGGGATTGGGAATGAGCAGTTCTTC.